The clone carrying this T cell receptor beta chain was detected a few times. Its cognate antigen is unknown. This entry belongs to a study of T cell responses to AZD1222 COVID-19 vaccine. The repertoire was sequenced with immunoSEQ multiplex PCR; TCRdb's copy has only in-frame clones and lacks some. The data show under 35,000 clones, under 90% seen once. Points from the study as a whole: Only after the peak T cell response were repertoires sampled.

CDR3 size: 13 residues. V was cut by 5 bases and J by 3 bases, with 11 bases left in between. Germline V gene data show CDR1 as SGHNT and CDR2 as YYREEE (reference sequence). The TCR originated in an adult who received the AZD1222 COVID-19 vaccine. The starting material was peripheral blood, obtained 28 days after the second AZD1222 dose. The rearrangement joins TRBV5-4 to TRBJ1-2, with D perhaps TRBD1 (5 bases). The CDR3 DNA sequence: TGTGCCAGCAGTCCAGACAGATACTATGGCTACACCTTC. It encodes CASSPDRYYGYTF.